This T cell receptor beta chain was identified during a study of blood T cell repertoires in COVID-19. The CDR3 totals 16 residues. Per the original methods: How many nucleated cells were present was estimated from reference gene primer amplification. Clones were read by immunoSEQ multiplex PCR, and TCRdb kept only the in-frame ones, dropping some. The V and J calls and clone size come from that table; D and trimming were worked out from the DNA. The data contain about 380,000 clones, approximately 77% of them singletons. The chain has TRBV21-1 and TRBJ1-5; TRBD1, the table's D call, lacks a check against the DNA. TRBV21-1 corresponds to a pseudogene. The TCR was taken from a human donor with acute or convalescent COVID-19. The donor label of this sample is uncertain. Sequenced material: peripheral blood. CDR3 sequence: CASSKELGQGNQPQHF. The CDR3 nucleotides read TGTGCCAGCAGCAAAGAACTGGGACAGGGGAATCAGCCCCAGCATTTT.